The 14 T cell receptor beta chains presented below share a single source sample, sequenced in a study of T cells after yellow fever vaccination. TCRdb called the 5' RACE reads again in MiXCR, with one record for every CDR3 protein. Of more than 65,000 distinct CDR3 sequences in the sample, under 9.5% are singletons; the top ten hold over 25%. The material sequenced was CD8+ T cells sorted from PBMCs, taken approximately 11 days after the first yellow fever vaccination. All receptors come from a young man who received the YFV17D yellow fever vaccine.

V and J are TRBV5-5 and TRBJ2-2; 7 bases fit TRBD2. CDR3 length: 15 amino acids. Germline lookup yields CDR1 SGHKS and CDR2 YYEKEE (reference sequence). Trimming at V came to 2 bases and at J to 6 bases, leaving 7 bases not matched to a gene. The chain's CDR3 is CASSFASGLSGELFF. CDR3 bases: TGTGCCAGCAGCTTTGCTAGCGGTTTATCCGGGGAGCTGTTTTTT.

The sample holds many counts of this clonotype. J is TRBJ1-6 and V is TRBV7-2, with D possibly matching TRBD1 (5 bases). The CDR3 consists of 14 residues. CDR1 is SGHTA, CDR2 FQGNSA, per germline. V dropped 0 bases and J dropped 9 bases, with 9 bases sitting between them. The CDR3 loop reads CASSLAGRGSPLHF. The CDR3, as DNA: TGTGCCAGCAGCTTAGCGGGAAGGGGTTCACCCCTCCACTTT.

This rearrangement joins TRBV4-3 to TRBJ2-7; the D gene is possibly TRBD2 (6 bases). CDR1 LGHNA and CDR2 YSLEER come from the germline V gene. V lost 0 bases to trimming and J lost 1 base, with 10 bases between them. The CDR3 spans 15 residues. The CDR3 sequence: CASSQDRDLSYEQYF. CDR3 nucleotide sequence: TGCGCCAGCAGCCAAGATCGGGACTTATCCTACGAGCAGTACTTC.

Ten or more counts support this clonotype. The V gene is TRBV5-5, the J gene TRBJ1-5; 10 bases map to TRBD1. Unmatched junction bases numbered 2, after V lost 0 bases and J lost 5 bases. The CDR3 contains 15 residues. Germline lookup yields CDR1 SGHKS and CDR2 YYEKEE (reference sequence). The CDR3 nucleotides are TGTGCCAGCAGCTTGGGAGGGACAGGGGATCAGCCCCAGCATTTT. This sequence encodes CASSLGGTGDQPQHF. Complete variable domain (other parts from reference TRBV5-5 and TRBJ1-5): DAGVTQSPTHLIKTRGQQVTLRCSPISGHKSVSWYQQVLGQGPQFIFQYYEKEERGRGNFPDRFSARQFPNYSSELNVNALLLGDSALYLCASSLGGTGDQPQHFGDGTRLSIL.

This clonotype occurred many times. The chain is built from TRBV11-2 and TRBJ2-2; 9 bases are shared with TRBD1. The CDR3 extends over 15 amino acids. Germline V gene data show CDR1 as SGHAT and CDR2 as FQNNGV. V shed 5 bases, J shed 3 bases, and the junction held 4 bases outside the gene matches. This CDR3 reads CASSLRTGDTGELFF. CDR3 bases: TGTGCCAGCAGCCTCCGGACAGGGGACACCGGGGAGCTGTTTTTT.

The J gene is TRBJ2-2, the V gene TRBV5-1; 9 nucleotides line up with TRBD1. This CDR3 spans 13 amino acids. Trimming took 7 bases from V and 5 from J; bases not matched to a gene: 3. Per germline, CDR1 SGHRS and CDR2 YFSETQ. For the CDR3, the DNA is TGCGCCAGCCGGACAGGGGAAACCGGGGAGCTGTTTTTT. The encoded protein is CASRTGETGELFF.

This chain joins TRBV5-4 and TRBJ1-1; 9 nucleotides align to TRBD1. The germline gives CDR1 SGHNT, CDR2 YYREEE (reference sequence). Losses at the gene ends were 5 bases for V and 3 bases for J; bases not matched to a gene: 8. The CDR3 totals 15 residues. The DNA for the CDR3 is TGTGCCAGCAGTCCTACAAGGACAGGGGACACTGAAGCTTTCTTT. Translated, it gives CASSPTRTGDTEAFF. Supplemented by reference TRBV5-4 and TRBJ1-1, the full variable domain reads ETGVTQSPTHLIKTRGQQVTLRCSSQSGHNTVSWYQQALGQGPQFIFQYYREEENGRGNFPPRFSGLQFPNYSSELNVNALELDDSALYLCASSPTRTGDTEAFFGQGTRLTVV.

This clonotype was seen at least ten times. The chain recombines TRBV6-1 with TRBJ1-2; D gene ambiguous. Trimming removed 6 bases from V and 5 bases from J, with 13 bases in between. From germline, CDR1 is MNHNS and CDR2 SASEGT. This CDR3 spans 13 amino acids. The CDR3 loop reads CASSAFAGYGYTF. In DNA form, the CDR3 reads TGTGCCAGCAGCGCCTTTGCGGGGTATGGCTACACCTTC.

This clonotype was found a few times. The rearrangement joins TRBV7-9 to TRBJ1-4; TRBD1 aligns across 7 bases. The V segment lost 5 bases and the J segment 2 bases; nucleotides outside the gene matches: 2. Germline V gene lookup returns CDR1 SEHNR and CDR2 FQNEAQ (reference sequence). The CDR3 extends over 14 amino acids. CDR3 DNA: TGTGCCAGCAGCGGGACAGATACTAATGAAAAACTGTTTTTT. Its protein is CASSGTDTNEKLFF.

Many counts were recorded for this clonotype. CDR3 region: CASTSTSGGMVRDTQYF. CDR3 nucleotides: TGTGCCAGCACTTCCACTAGCGGGGGGATGGTTCGAGATACGCAGTATTTT. The rearrangement links TRBV27 to TRBJ2-3; 12 bases align to TRBD2. Per the germline V gene, CDR1 is MNHEY and CDR2 is SMNVEV (reference sequence). CDR3 length: 17 amino acids. V shed 7 bases, J shed 5 bases, and the junction held 13 bases outside the gene matches.

This clonotype has more than one count but fewer than ten. The chain links TRBV7-3 to TRBJ2-2; 14 nucleotides align to TRBD2. CDR3 size: 16 residues. The germline CDR1 and CDR2 sequences are SGHTA and FQGTGA. The J segment lost 5 bases and the V segment lost 5 bases, leaving 4 bases of the junction unmatched. CDR3 amino acids: CASSPWTSGGTGELFF. In DNA, the CDR3 is TGTGCCAGCAGCCCATGGACTAGCGGGGGGACCGGGGAGCTGTTTTTT.

This clonotype has at least ten counts. The chain combines TRBV18 with TRBJ2-7, with 8 positions matching TRBD1. V shed 3 bases, J shed 3 bases, and the junction held 10 bases outside the gene matches. Germline V lookup: CDR1 KGHSH, CDR2 LQKENI. This CDR3 is 16 amino acids long. The CDR3 coding sequence is TGTGCCAGCTCACCGCCCCGACAGGGGTCGGACTACGAGCAGTACGTC. Translating gives CASSPPRQGSDYEQYV.

This clonotype was seen repeatedly, ten times or more. The chain joins TRBV12-3 or TRBV12-4 to TRBJ2-2, with a possible D match to TRBD1 (7 bases). The CDR3 extends over 16 amino acids. Deletions cut 5 bases from V and 3 bases from J, with 16 bases between. The CDR3 DNA sequence: TGTGCCAGCAGTCCGACAGGGAGGAGTGACACCGGGGAGCTGTTTTTT. It translates to CASSPTGRSDTGELFF.

The table lists this clonotype with many counts. The chain joins TRBV5-1 to TRBJ2-7, with 7 bases matching TRBD1. Germline CDR1 is SGHRS and CDR2 is YFSETQ. This CDR3 spans 15 amino acids. Trimming took 0 bases from V and 5 from J; bases not matched to a gene: 8. CDR3 protein: CASSLGTTGTHEQYF. The CDR3 DNA sequence: TGCGCCAGCAGCTTGGGGACGACAGGGACCCACGAGCAGTACTTC. The full variable domain, with the rest looked up from reference TRBV5-1 and TRBJ2-7, is KAGVTQTPRYLIKTRGQQVTLSCSPISGHRSVSWYQQTPGQGLQFLFEYFSETQRNKGNFPGRFSGRQFSNSRSEMNVSTLELGDSALYLCASSLGTTGTHEQYFGPGTRLTVT.